The entry that follows covers one T cell receptor (beta chain) sequence. With 11 bases clipped from V and 0 bases from J, the junction kept 6 bases outside the gene matches. This CDR3 spans 14 amino acids. CDR1 and CDR2 from the germline V gene are MGHDK and SYGVNS. The protocol was immunoSEQ multiplex PCR, while the TCRdb copy is restricted to in-frame clones and leaves out a portion. The sample lists roughly 110,000 clones, approximately 90% occurring once. The data belong to a study of blood T cell repertoires in COVID-19. The sequence was collected from a man over 45 with active or convalescent COVID-19. This chain links TRBV25-1 with TRBJ2-7; 11 bases are a match to TRBD1. Sequenced input: peripheral blood. For the CDR3, the DNA is TGTGCCGCTGGGGACAGGGGGGCCTCCTACGAGCAGTACTTC. It yields the protein CAAGDRGASYEQYF.